This T cell receptor beta chain comes out of a study of blood T cell repertoires in COVID-19 (dated by TCRdb to 2020 to 2022). In the study overall: Collaborator samples came from the United States, Italy and Spain and covered acute and convalescent phases of COVID-19. The material from the prospective study consisted of cDNA or gDNA derived from T cells, B-cell-depleted T cells, or PBMCs. Subjects who had been exposed to COVID-19, were actively infected with it, or had recovered from it provided the deeply sampled blood TCRbeta repertoires that made up the dataset. The repertoires were released in a freely available public database intended as a resource for research on the immune response to SARS-CoV-2. Samples were obtained from the ongoing ImmuneRACE study (first 160 participants) and from some 1,300 subjects provided by 6 global collaborators. A de-identified subject ID, COVID-19 status, age in years and sex were almost always included in the sample metadata. HLA class I and class II types, where available, came from metadata supplied by the sample provider rather than from assay-based typing. The paper as a whole reports these results and caveats: The amount of clinical and demographic metadata varied by source and participant and was provided uncurated.

The immunoSEQ Assay, a bias-controlled multiplex PCR, was used to amplify TCRbeta CDR3 regions from genomic DNA. In the authors' own workflow: The number of nucleated cells in each sample was estimated by amplification of reference gene primers within the assay. To quantify the absolute abundance of each unique TCRbeta CDR3 rearrangement, sequence reads were collapsed and filtered. For each sample, productive Simpson clonality was calculated as the square root of Simpson's diversity index over productive rearrangements. TCRdb retrieved this table from immuneACCESS and kept in-frame rearrangements only. Not all clones are present; in checked studies, unresolved V genes account for under half, and no reason is known for the remainder. Clonal size and the V and J genes are those of that table, whereas D and trimming came from the DNA. A total of around 160,000 clones appear in this sample, around 80% of them only once. The ten largest clones take up 9.5% to 11% of the sample.

Sequences SEHNR (CDR1) and FQNEAQ (CDR2) are obtained from the germline V gene (reference sequence). Trimmed from V: 6 bases; trimmed from J: 9 bases; junction bases lacking a gene match: 8. Including cysteine and phenylalanine, the CDR3 has 15 amino acids. CDR3 DNA is the only sequence kept; it has 45 bases, read in frame from the first base. Participants in the prospective study were aged roughly 18 to 89 years, lived in 20 to 30 United States geographic areas, and enrolled through a virtual design. In the prospective study, participants were assigned to cohorts based on the clinical history participants reported in a screening survey and a study questionnaire. For ImmuneRACE Cohort 3, a participant was defined as recovered based on two consecutive negative NP/OP PCR tests, clearance by a healthcare professional, or resolution of symptoms. Mobile phlebotomists in the prospective study collected whole blood, serum and a nasopharyngeal or oropharyngeal swab from every participant. Additional blood draws and questionnaires over an approximately 2-month period could optionally be provided by prospective study participants. Before DNA extraction, prospective study blood samples were shipped either frozen or at room temperature.

With respect to this clone: It has no known antigen specificity. No base quality information exists; no much larger clone differs at one position.

The V and J segments used are TRBV7-9 and TRBJ2-1, with 13 middle bases fitting TRBD2. The specimen was PBMCs or T cells enriched from blood (not recorded which). The receptor was derived from a man aged 50-60 years who had recovered from COVID-19. Here the CDR3 is given as CASSPTSGRSGEQFF. The DNA reads as follows: TGTGCCAGCAGTCCGACTAGCGGGAGGTCTGGTGAGCAGTTCTTC.